A single sample gave rise to the 32 T cell receptor beta chains below, sequenced in a study of cytomegalovirus exposure and HLA in healthy donors. Produced via immunoSEQ multiplex PCR; TCRdb's table is partial and in-frame only. This repertoire shows approximately 99,000 clones, around 82% found once; its top ten account for about 3%. What was sequenced was PBMCs. The receptors were gathered from a young woman in good health and CMV-seronegative.

This chain connects TRBV13 to TRBJ2-1; D might be TRBD2 (7 bases). V was shortened by 5 bases and J by 10 bases, with 21 bases between the two germline ends. Germline assignment: CDR1 PRHDT and CDR2 FYEKMQ (reference sequence). The CDR3 sequence is 15 residues long. Here the CDR3 DNA reads TGTGCCAGCAGCCCAGAGAGGGGGGGGCCCCGGGAGCAGTTCTTC. Translating it yields CASSPERGGPREQFF. The entire variable domain, with the rest obtained from reference TRBV13 and TRBJ2-1, is as follows: AAGVIQSPRHLIKEKRETATLKCYPIPRHDTVYWYQQGPGQDPQFLISFYEKMQSDKGSIPDRFSAQQFSDYHSELNMSSLELGDSALYFCASSPERGGPREQFFGPGTRLTVL.

The chain joins TRBV11-3 to TRBJ2-3; TRBD1 matches 7 bases. The CDR3 is made up of 15 amino acids. J lost 2 bases, V lost 3 bases, and 5 bases had no gene match. Germline CDR1 SGHNT, CDR2 YENEEA. The DNA of the CDR3 is TGTGCCAGCAGCTTGGGTGAGGGGGCCACAGATACGCAGTATTTT. It translates to CASSLGEGATDTQYF.

The V gene is TRBV29-1, the J gene TRBJ2-1; 7 bases line up with TRBD2. With V trimmed by 7 bases and J by 2 bases, 8 bases remained unmatched. The CDR3 consists of 14 residues. The V gene's germline CDR1 is SQVTM and CDR2 ANQGSEA. The CDR3 region is CSGGRGEAYNEQFF. Here the CDR3 DNA reads TGCAGCGGGGGGAGGGGCGAAGCCTACAATGAGCAGTTCTTC.

This clone came up once. The CDR3 reads CASSLTTGPNGYTF. The DNA of the CDR3 is TGCGCCAGCTCCCTGACGACAGGGCCTAATGGCTACACCTTC. The chain is built from TRBV5-1 and TRBJ1-2, with 7 bases fitting TRBD1. Germline CDR1 is SGHRS and CDR2 is YFSETQ. This CDR3 spans 14 amino acids. V shed 7 bases, J shed 6 bases, and the junction held 12 bases outside the gene matches.

The V gene is TRBV7-2, the J gene TRBJ1-5; no reliable D call. The CDR3 spans 12 residues. Trimming pared 1 base from V and 6 bases from J, leaving 4 bases between. Germline V gene data show CDR1 as SGHTA and CDR2 as FQGNSA. Here the CDR3 reads CASSLDLQPQHF. In DNA form, the CDR3 reads TGTGCCAGCAGCTTAGATCTTCAGCCCCAGCATTTT.

This clone was seen a handful of times. This specimen includes other DNA sequences encoding the same CDR3. V usage is TRBV19 and J usage is TRBJ2-1; 9 bases match TRBD1. The CDR3 length is 13 residues. V was clipped by 5 bases and J by 8 bases; unmatched bases: 4. CDR1 and CDR2 from the germline V gene are LNHDA and SQIVND (reference sequence). CDR3 sequence reads: CASSLDRGYEQFF. As DNA, the CDR3 is TGTGCCAGTAGTTTGGACAGGGGCTATGAGCAGTTCTTC.

V is TRBV9 and J is TRBJ2-1; perhaps TRBD2 as D (7 bases). V dropped 7 bases and J dropped 12 bases, with 20 bases sitting between them. CDR3 size: 13 residues. Germline V gives CDR1 SGDLS, CDR2 YYNGEE. The CDR3 sequence: CASGGGGLTGQFF. CDR3 nucleotides: TGTGCCAGCGGAGGGGGGGGACTAACGGGGCAGTTCTTC.

The CDR3, as DNA: TGTGCCAGCAGTCAGACATCGAACACTGAAGCTTTCTTT. This translates into CASSQTSNTEAFF. The J gene is TRBJ1-1, the V gene TRBV27; D is undetermined. This CDR3 has 13 residues. In germline, CDR1 is MNHEY, CDR2 SMNVEV (reference sequence). With 5 bases removed from V and 1 base from J, the gap between germline ends came to 8 bases.

The chain recombines TRBV30 with TRBJ1-4; the match to TRBD1 covers 10 bases. Per the germline V gene, CDR1 is GTSNPN and CDR2 is SVGIG (reference sequence). The CDR3 is 13 amino acids. Germline trimming cut 7 bases from V and 8 bases from J; bases unmatched to any gene: 7. CDR3 nucleotide sequence: TGTGCCTTGGACAGGGGGAGACGGGAAAAACTGTTTTTT. It is translated as CALDRGRREKLFF.

The chain is built from TRBV13 and TRBJ2-2, with 8 bases identical to TRBD2. The CDR3 is 14 amino acids. V was pared by 8 bases and J by 5 bases, with 7 bases of the junction left unmatched. The germline gives CDR1 PRHDT, CDR2 FYEKMQ (reference sequence). CDR3 DNA sequence: TGTGCCAGCCAACGGGGGGGGGTAACCGGGGAGCTGTTTTTT. It is translated as CASQRGGVTGELFF.

The chain links TRBV25-1 to TRBJ1-4; D is ambiguous. The germline CDR1 and CDR2 sequences are MGHDK and SYGVNS. The germline V and J ends were trimmed by 5 bases and 1 base, with 5 bases remaining between them. The CDR3 is made up of 13 amino acids. The CDR3: CASSRGTNEKLFF. CDR3 nucleotide sequence: TGTGCCAGCAGTCGGGGAACTAATGAAAAACTGTTTTTT.

V gene TRBV2 combines with J gene TRBJ2-5; D gene ambiguous. The V gene lost 4 bases and the J gene lost 2 bases, with 8 bases spanning the gap. This CDR3 is built from 13 residues. Germline loops: CDR1 SNHLY, CDR2 FYNNEI. Here the CDR3 reads CASSVIAQETQYF. The CDR3 DNA follows: TGTGCCAGCAGTGTTATAGCTCAAGAGACCCAGTACTTC.

The chain employs TRBV6-5 and TRBJ1-3, with D unresolved. Germline V gene lookup returns CDR1 MNHEY and CDR2 SVGAGI. The CDR3 spans 15 residues. Trimming left V 2 bases short and J 2 bases short, with 10 bases between. This chain's CDR3 is CASSYGLSAGNTIYF. The CDR3 DNA is TGTGCCAGCAGTTACGGGCTTTCGGCTGGAAACACCATATATTTT.

V usage is TRBV9 and J usage is TRBJ1-1; 10 bases are a match to TRBD1. Trimming removed 3 bases from V and 6 bases from J; junction bases left unmatched: 5. The germline V gene encodes CDR1 SGDLS and CDR2 YYNGEE. This CDR3 has 14 amino acids. This CDR3 is CASSETGGGPEAFF. CDR3 nucleotide sequence: TGTGCCAGCAGCGAGACAGGGGGCGGCCCTGAAGCTTTCTTT.

The chain combines TRBV30 with TRBJ2-1; the match to TRBD2 covers 12 bases. CDR1 and CDR2 (germline): GTSNPN, SVGIG (reference sequence). The CDR3 sequence is 18 residues long. V was clipped by 1 base and J by 9 bases; unmatched bases: 16. This CDR3 reads CAWSDLPLAGGPLVEQFF. CDR3 DNA: TGTGCCTGGAGTGACCTCCCCCTAGCGGGGGGGCCTTTGGTTGAGCAGTTCTTC.

J is TRBJ2-7 and V is TRBV7-6; D may be TRBD2 (6 bases). Per germline, CDR1 SGHVS and CDR2 FNYEAQ. V dropped 7 bases and J dropped 5 bases, with 18 bases sitting between them. The CDR3 contains 14 residues. In DNA, the CDR3 is TGTGCCAGCACCCAGCCCGGGGGAACCGACGAGCAGTACTTC. Translation gives CASTQPGGTDEQYF.

This clone was found once. CDR3 DNA: TGCGCCAGCAGCCCCCAATGGGGGGGGACAGGGAACACTGAAGCTTTCTTT. Protein: CASSPQWGGTGNTEAFF. The J gene is TRBJ1-1, the V gene TRBV5-1; 8 bases agree with TRBD1. Germline CDR1 and CDR2: SGHRS and YFSETQ. The CDR3 is 17 amino acids. Trimming cost V 4 bases and J 1 base; bases outside gene matches: 12.

The chain uses TRBV4-1 and TRBJ2-1, with 7 bases aligning to TRBD1. V was clipped by 2 bases and J by 5 bases; unmatched bases: 3. The length of the CDR3 is 14 residues. In germline, CDR1 is MGHRA, CDR2 YSYEKL. The CDR3 sequence: CASSQSGTDNEQFF. CDR3 coding DNA: TGCGCCAGCAGCCAATCCGGGACAGACAATGAGCAGTTCTTC.

The gene calls are TRBV5-1 and TRBJ2-2; 7 bases match TRBD1. Trimming cost V 0 bases and J 6 bases; bases outside gene matches: 5. The CDR3 is made up of 15 amino acids. Per the germline V gene, CDR1 is SGHRS and CDR2 is YFSETQ. The CDR3 loop reads CASSLVAGGPGELFF. For the CDR3, the DNA is TGCGCCAGCAGCTTGGTTGCAGGGGGTCCCGGGGAGCTGTTTTTT.

The rearrangement uses TRBV5-6 and TRBJ1-1, with D hard to call. Between the trimmed V and J ends, which lost 2 bases and 1 base, there was a span of 15 bases. The CDR3 loop spans 16 amino acids. CDR1 and CDR2 from the germline V gene are SGHDT and YYEEEE. CDR3 sequence reads: CASSFAGSIGNTEAFF. CDR3 DNA: TGTGCCAGCAGCTTTGCAGGCTCAATCGGGAACACTGAAGCTTTCTTT.

The chain links TRBV10-2 to TRBJ1-1; D is unresolved. CDR1 WSHSY and CDR2 SAAADI come from the germline V gene. With 3 bases removed from V and 0 bases from J, the gap between germline ends came to 17 bases. This CDR3 is 17 amino acids long. The DNA of the CDR3 is TGCGCCAGCAGTGATATAGGCGGTTCGGCGGTGAACACTGAAGCTTTCTTT. Translation gives CASSDIGGSAVNTEAFF.

CDR3 region: CASSVGANQPQHF. DNA of the CDR3: TGTGCCAGCAGCGTAGGGGCCAATCAGCCCCAGCATTTT. This chain uses TRBV9 with TRBJ1-5, with no clear D. V was pared by 0 bases and J by 3 bases, with 4 bases between. The germline CDR1 and CDR2 sequences are SGDLS and YYNGEE. There are 13 residues in the CDR3.

The chain links TRBV9 to TRBJ1-2; D not resolved. Germline CDR1 is SGDLS and CDR2 is YYNGEE. V dropped 9 bases and J dropped 6 bases, with 12 bases sitting between them. The CDR3 sequence is 11 residues long. CDR3 nucleotide sequence: TGTGCCACCTCCGGAGCGGATGGCTACACCTTC. It is translated as CATSGADGYTF.

The V call is TRBV4-2, the J call TRBJ1-5, with a weak D call TRBD1 (5 bases). Trimming pared 2 bases from V and 4 bases from J, leaving 12 bases between. The CDR3 loop spans 15 amino acids. Per the germline V gene, CDR1 is LGHNA and CDR2 is YNFKEQ. DNA for the CDR3: TGTGCCAGCAGCCAACCTGACAGAGATAATCAGCCCCAGCATTTT. It is translated as CASSQPDRDNQPQHF.

The chain has TRBV28 and TRBJ2-7; D is undetermined. The germline gives CDR1 MDHEN, CDR2 SYDVKM. This CDR3 comprises 17 residues. With 6 bases removed from V and 1 base from J, the gap between germline ends came to 22 bases. DNA of the CDR3: TGTGCCAGCAGCTCTACTATCACTAAGGAACTTTCCTACGAGCAGTACTTC. It translates to CASSSTITKELSYEQYF.

The J gene is TRBJ1-5, the V gene TRBV7-2; D is possibly TRBD1 (5 bases). The CDR3 consists of 15 residues. CDR1 SGHTA and CDR2 FQGNSA come from the germline V gene. V lost 0 bases to trimming and J lost 7 bases, with 13 bases between them. The CDR3 bases are TGTGCCAGCAGCTTAGCTACAGGAGTAGGCCAGCCCCAGCATTTT. Its translation: CASSLATGVGQPQHF.

The chain links TRBV4-2 to TRBJ2-2; D gene uncertain. The germline V gene has CDR1 LGHNA and CDR2 YNFKEQ. Trimming removed 2 bases at V and 0 bases at J, with 10 bases between. The CDR3 has 16 amino acids. CDR3 bases: TGTGCCAGCAGCCAATCTGACACAACGAACACCGGGGAGCTGTTTTTT. Residues: CASSQSDTTNTGELFF.

This clone was picked up one time. The rearrangement uses TRBV9 and TRBJ1-5; 7 bases match TRBD1. V lost 2 bases to trimming and J lost 9 bases; unmatched junction nucleotides: 8. Germline V CDR1 and CDR2: SGDLS, YYNGEE. This CDR3 region has 14 residues. In DNA, the CDR3 is TGTGCCAGCAGCGTCGGACAGGCCCGCGGGCCCCAGCATTTT. Its protein is CASSVGQARGPQHF.

This chain joins TRBV5-1 and TRBJ2-1; 7 nucleotides line up with TRBD2. V shed 4 bases, J shed 7 bases, and the junction held 11 bases outside the gene matches. Looked up from germline, CDR1 is SGHRS and CDR2 is YFSETQ. This CDR3 is built from 15 residues. CDR3 in amino acids: CASSPRGERWNEQFF. The CDR3 DNA reads as TGCGCCAGCAGCCCACGGGGGGAACGGTGGAATGAGCAGTTCTTC.

The V gene is TRBV10-1, the J gene TRBJ1-4; 7 bases are a match to TRBD1. Germline CDR1 reads WNHNN; CDR2 reads SYGVQD (reference sequence). This CDR3 is 14 amino acids long. The J segment lost 3 bases and the V segment lost 6 bases, leaving 4 bases of the junction unmatched. In DNA form, the CDR3 reads TGCGCCAGCAGCCCAGGACAGGCTAATGAAAAACTGTTTTTT. As protein: CASSPGQANEKLFF.

This clone has only one observation. V gene TRBV9 combines with J gene TRBJ2-2, with 7 bases that match TRBD1. The CDR3 loop spans 15 amino acids. Germline V CDR1 and CDR2: SGDLS, YYNGEE. V was pared by 1 base and J by 7 bases, with 7 bases of the junction left unmatched. The chain's CDR3 is CASSVTTGAIGELFF. Written as DNA, the CDR3 is TGTGCCAGCAGCGTAACTACAGGGGCGATCGGGGAGCTGTTTTTT.

This chain uses TRBV9 with TRBJ2-7; D possibly corresponds to TRBD1 (6 bases). CDR3 length equals 14 residues. V was trimmed by 4 bases and J by 3 bases, leaving 14 bases between them. CDR1 is SGDLS, CDR2 YYNGEE, per germline. The CDR3, as DNA: TGTGCCAGCAGCCCCCGACAGGAGAACTACGAGCAGTACTTC. Translating gives CASSPRQENYEQYF. Full variable domain (outside the CDR3, taken from reference TRBV9 and TRBJ2-7): DSGVTQTPKHLITATGQRVTLRCSPRSGDLSVYWYQQSLDQGLQFLIQYYNGEERAKGNILERFSAQQFPDLHSELNLSSLELGDSALYFCASSPRQENYEQYFGPGTRLTVT.